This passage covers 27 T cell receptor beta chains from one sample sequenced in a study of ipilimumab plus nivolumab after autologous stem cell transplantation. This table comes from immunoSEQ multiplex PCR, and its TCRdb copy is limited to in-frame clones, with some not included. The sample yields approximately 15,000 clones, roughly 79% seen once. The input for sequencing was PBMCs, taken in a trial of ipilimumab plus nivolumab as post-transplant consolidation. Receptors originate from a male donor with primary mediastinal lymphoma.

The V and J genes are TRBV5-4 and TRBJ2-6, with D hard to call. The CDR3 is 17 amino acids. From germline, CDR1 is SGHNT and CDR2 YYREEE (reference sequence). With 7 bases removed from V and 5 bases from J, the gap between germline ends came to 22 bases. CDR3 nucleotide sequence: TGTGCCAGCCTTGTGGTTACCAGACAAAGTCGGGCCAACGTCCTGACTTTC. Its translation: CASLVVTRQSRANVLTF. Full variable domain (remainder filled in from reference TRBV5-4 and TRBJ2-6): ETGVTQSPTHLIKTRGQQVTLRCSSQSGHNTVSWYQQALGQGPQFIFQYYREEENGRGNFPPRFSGLQFPNYSSELNVNALELDDSALYLCASLVVTRQSRANVLTFGAGSRLTVL.

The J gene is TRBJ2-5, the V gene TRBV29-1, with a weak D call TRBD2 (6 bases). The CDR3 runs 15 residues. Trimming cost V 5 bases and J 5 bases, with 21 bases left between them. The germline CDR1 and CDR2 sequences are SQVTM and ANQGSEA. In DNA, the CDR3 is TGCAGCGTTTTCATCAGGGAGGTGATTCGGGAGACCCAGTACTTC. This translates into CSVFIREVIRETQYF.

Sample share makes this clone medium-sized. The CDR3 sequence is CASSEQLAGGPYEQYF. The CDR3, as DNA: TGTGCCAGTAGTGAACAACTAGCGGGAGGCCCCTACGAGCAGTACTTC. The chain combines TRBV19 with TRBJ2-7, with 12 nucleotides matching TRBD2. V lost 5 bases, J lost 2 bases, and 7 bases stayed unmatched. The germline CDR1 and CDR2 sequences are LNHDA and SQIVND (reference sequence). This CDR3 region has 16 residues.

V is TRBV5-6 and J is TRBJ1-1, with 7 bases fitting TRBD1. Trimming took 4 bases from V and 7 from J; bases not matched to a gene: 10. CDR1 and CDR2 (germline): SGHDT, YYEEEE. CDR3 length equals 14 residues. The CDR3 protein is CASSQGGGDIEAFF. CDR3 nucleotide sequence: TGTGCCAGCAGCCAGGGGGGAGGGGATATTGAAGCTTTCTTT. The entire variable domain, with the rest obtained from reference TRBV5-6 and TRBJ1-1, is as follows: DAGVTQSPTHLIKTRGQQVTLRCSPKSGHDTVSWYQQALGQGPQFIFQYYEEEERQRGNFPDRFSGHQFPNYSSELNVNALLLGDSALYLCASSQGGGDIEAFFGQGTRLTVV.

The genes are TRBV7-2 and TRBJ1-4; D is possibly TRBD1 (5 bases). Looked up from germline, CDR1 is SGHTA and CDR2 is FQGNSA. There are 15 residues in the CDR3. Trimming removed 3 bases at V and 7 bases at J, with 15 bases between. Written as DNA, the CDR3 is TGTGCCAGCAGCTTGTCGGGGCGGAACCTTGAAAAACTGTTTTTT. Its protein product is CASSLSGRNLEKLFF.

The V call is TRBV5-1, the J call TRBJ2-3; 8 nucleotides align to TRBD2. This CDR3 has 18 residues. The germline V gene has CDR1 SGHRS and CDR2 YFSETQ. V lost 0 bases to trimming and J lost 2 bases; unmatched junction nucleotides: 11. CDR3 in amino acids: CASSLGPARTSFTDTQYF. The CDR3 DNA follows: TGCGCCAGCAGCTTGGGCCCGGCCCGGACTAGCTTCACAGATACGCAGTATTTT.

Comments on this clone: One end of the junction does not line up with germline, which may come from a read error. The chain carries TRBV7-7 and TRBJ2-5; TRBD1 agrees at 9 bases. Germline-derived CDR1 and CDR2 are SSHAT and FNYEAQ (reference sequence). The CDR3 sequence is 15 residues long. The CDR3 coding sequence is TGTGCTAGCAGCCCGGGACAGGGTTTAGGGGAGACCCAGTACTTC. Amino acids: CASSPGQGLGETQYF.

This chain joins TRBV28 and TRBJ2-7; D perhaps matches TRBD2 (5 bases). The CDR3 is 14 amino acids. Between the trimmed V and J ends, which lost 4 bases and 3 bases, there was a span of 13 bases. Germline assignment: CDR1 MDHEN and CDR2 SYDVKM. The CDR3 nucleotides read TGTGCCAGCAGTTATAGGAGGCAGATCTACGAGCAGTACTTC. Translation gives CASSYRRQIYEQYF.

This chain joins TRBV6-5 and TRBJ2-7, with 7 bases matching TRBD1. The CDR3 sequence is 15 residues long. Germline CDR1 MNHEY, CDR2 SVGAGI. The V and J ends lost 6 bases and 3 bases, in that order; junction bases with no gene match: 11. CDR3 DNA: TGTGCCAGCAGCCCTACAGGGGCGCCTCACTACGAGCAGTACTTC. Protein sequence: CASSPTGAPHYEQYF.

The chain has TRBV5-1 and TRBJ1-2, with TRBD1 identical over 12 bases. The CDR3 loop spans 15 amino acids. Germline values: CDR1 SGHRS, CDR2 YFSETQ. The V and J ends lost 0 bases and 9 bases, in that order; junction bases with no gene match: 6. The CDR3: CASSLAGTGGESYTF. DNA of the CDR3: TGCGCCAGCAGCTTGGCCGGGACAGGGGGCGAGAGCTACACCTTC.

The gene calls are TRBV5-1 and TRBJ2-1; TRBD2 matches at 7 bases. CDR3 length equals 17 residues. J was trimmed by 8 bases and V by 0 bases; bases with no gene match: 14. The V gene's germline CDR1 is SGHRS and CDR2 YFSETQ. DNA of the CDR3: TGCGCCAGCAGCTTGGGATTCGGGGGGAATTCCCACCATGAGCAGTTCTTC. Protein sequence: CASSLGFGGNSHHEQFF.

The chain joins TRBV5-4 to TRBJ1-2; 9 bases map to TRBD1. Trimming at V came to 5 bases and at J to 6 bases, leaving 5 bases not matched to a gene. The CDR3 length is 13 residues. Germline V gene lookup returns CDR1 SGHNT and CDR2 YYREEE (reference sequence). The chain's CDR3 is CASSLTGGDGYTF. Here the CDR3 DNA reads TGTGCCAGCAGTTTGACAGGGGGGGATGGCTACACCTTC.

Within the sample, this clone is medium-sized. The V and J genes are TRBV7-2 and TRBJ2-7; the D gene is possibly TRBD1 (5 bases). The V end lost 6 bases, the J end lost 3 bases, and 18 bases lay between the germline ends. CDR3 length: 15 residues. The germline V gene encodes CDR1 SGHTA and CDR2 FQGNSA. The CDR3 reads CASSSPGFTGYEQYF. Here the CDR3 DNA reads TGTGCCAGCAGTTCCCCCGGTTTCACAGGCTACGAGCAGTACTTC.

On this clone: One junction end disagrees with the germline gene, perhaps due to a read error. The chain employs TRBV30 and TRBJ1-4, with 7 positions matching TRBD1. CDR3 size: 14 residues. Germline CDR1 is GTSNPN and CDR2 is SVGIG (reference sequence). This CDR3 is CAWWAGTANIKLGF. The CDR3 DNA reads TGTGCCTGGTGGGCCGGGACAGCCAACATTAAATTGGGATTT.

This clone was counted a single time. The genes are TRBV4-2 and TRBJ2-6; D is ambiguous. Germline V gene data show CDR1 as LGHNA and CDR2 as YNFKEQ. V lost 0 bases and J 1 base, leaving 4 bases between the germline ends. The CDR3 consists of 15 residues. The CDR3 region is CASSQDGSGANVLTF. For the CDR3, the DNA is TGTGCCAGCAGCCAAGATGGGTCTGGGGCCAACGTCCTGACTTTC.

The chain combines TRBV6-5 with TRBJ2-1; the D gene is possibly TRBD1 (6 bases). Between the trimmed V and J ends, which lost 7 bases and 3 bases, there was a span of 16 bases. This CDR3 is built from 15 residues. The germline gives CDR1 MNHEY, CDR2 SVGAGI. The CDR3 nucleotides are TGTGCCAGCAAGTCGACAGGACCCGACTACAATGAGCAGTTCTTC. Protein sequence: CASKSTGPDYNEQFF.

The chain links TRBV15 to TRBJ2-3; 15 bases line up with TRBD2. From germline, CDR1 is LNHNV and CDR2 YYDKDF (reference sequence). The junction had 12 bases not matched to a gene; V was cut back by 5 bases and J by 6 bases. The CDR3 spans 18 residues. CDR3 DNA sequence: TGTGCCACCAGCCGGGGACTAGCGGGAGGTACCTCAGTCGATACGCAGTATTTT. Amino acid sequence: CATSRGLAGGTSVDTQYF.

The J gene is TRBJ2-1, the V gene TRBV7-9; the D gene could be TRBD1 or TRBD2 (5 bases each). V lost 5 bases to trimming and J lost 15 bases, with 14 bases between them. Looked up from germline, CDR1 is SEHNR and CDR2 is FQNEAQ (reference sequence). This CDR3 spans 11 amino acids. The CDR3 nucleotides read TGTGCCAGCAGCCCCCGGGACGACCTGTTCTTC. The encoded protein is CASSPRDDLFF.

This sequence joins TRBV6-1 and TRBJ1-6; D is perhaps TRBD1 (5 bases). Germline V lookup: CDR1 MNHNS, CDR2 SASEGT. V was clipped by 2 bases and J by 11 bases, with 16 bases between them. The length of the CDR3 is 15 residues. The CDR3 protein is CASSERWAGSAPLHF. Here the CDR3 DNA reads TGTGCCAGCAGTGAACGGTGGGCAGGGAGTGCACCCCTCCACTTT.

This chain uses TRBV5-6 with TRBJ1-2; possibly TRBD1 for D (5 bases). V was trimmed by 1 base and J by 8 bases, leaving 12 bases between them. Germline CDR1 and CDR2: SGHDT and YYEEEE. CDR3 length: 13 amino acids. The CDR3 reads CASSLRQGTGYTF. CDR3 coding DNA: TGTGCCAGCAGCTTGAGGCAGGGCACCGGCTACACCTTC.

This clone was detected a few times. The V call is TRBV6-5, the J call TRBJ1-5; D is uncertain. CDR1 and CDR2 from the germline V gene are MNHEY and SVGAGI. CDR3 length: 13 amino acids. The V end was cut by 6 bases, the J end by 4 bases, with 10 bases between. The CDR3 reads CASSGQQNQPQHF. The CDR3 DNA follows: TGTGCCAGCAGCGGGCAGCAGAATCAGCCCCAGCATTTT.

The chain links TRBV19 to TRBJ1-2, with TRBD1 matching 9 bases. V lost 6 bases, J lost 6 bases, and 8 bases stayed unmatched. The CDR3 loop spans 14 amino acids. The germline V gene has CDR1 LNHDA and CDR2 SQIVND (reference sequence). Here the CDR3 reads CASSAGTGRDGYTF. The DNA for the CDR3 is TGTGCCAGTAGCGCTGGGACAGGGCGGGATGGCTACACCTTC.

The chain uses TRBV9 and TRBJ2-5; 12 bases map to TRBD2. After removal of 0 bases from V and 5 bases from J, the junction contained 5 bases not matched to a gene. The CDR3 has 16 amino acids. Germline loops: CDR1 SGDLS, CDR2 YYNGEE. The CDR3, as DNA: TGTGCCAGCAGCGTAGGTGCTAGCGGGGGGGTGGAGACCCAGTACTTC. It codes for CASSVGASGGVETQYF.

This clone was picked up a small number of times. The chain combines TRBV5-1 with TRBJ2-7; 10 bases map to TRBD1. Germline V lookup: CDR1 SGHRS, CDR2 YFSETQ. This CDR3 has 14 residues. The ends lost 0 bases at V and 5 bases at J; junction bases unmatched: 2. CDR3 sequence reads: CASSLGQGANEQYF. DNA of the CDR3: TGCGCCAGCAGCTTGGGACAGGGGGCGAACGAGCAGTACTTC.

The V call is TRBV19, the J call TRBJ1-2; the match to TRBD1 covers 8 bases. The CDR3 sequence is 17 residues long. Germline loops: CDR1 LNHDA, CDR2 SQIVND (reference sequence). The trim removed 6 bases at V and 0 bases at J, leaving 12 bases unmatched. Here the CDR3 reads CASRGLGQGYSNYGYTF. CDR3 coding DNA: TGTGCCAGTAGAGGGCTAGGACAGGGATACTCTAACTATGGCTACACCTTC.

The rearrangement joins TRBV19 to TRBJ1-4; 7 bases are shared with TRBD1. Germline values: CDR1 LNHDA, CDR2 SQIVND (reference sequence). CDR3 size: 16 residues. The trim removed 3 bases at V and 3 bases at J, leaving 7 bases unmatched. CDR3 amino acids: CASSMAAGGPNEKLFF. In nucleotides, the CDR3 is TGTGCCAGTAGTATGGCGGCAGGGGGACCTAATGAAAAACTGTTTTTT.

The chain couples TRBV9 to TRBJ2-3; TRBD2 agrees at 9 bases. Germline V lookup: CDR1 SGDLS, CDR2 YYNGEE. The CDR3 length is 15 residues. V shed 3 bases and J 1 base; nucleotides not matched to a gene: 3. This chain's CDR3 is CASSARTSGTDTQYF. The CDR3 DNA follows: TGTGCCAGCAGCGCCCGGACTAGCGGCACAGATACGCAGTATTTT. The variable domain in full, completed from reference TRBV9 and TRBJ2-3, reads DSGVTQTPKHLITATGQRVTLRCSPRSGDLSVYWYQQSLDQGLQFLIQYYNGEERAKGNILERFSAQQFPDLHSELNLSSLELGDSALYFCASSARTSGTDTQYFGPGTRLTVL.